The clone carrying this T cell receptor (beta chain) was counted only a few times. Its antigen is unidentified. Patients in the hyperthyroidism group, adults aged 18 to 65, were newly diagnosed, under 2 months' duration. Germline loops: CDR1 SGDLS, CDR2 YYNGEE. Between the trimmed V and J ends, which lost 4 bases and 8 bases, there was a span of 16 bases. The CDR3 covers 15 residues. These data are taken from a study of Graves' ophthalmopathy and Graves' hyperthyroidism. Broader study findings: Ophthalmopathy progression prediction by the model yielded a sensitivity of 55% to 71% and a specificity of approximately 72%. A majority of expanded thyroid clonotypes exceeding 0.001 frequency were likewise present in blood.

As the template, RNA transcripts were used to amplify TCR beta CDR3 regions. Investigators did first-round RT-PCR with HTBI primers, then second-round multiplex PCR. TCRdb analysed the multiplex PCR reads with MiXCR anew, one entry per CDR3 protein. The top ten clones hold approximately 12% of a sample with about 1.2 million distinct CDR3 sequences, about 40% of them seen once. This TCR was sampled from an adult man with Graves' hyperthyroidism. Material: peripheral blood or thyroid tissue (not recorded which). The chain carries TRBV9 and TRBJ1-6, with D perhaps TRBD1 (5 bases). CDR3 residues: CASSQVGARDSPLHF. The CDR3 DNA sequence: TGTGCCAGCAGCCAAGTTGGGGCCAGGGATTCACCCCTCCACTTT.